This TCR beta chain was obtained from a study of blood T cell repertoires in COVID-19. The CDR3 has 13 amino acids. CDR1 and CDR2 from the germline V gene are SQVTM and ANQGSEA. The V and J ends lost 5 bases and 4 bases respectively, with 12 bases between them. TCRdb's copy holds only in-frame clones and misses some; the assay was immunoSEQ multiplex PCR. The sample consists of 65,000 to 85,000 clones, about 90% of them appearing once. This chain uses TRBV29-1 with TRBJ1-3; tentative D call: TRBD1 (6 bases). The sequencing input was peripheral blood. This receptor was taken from a human donor in a cohort sampled during active COVID-19. This CDR3 reads CSVTGRGGNTIYF. In DNA, the CDR3 is TGCAGCGTTACAGGGAGGGGAGGAAACACCATATATTTT.